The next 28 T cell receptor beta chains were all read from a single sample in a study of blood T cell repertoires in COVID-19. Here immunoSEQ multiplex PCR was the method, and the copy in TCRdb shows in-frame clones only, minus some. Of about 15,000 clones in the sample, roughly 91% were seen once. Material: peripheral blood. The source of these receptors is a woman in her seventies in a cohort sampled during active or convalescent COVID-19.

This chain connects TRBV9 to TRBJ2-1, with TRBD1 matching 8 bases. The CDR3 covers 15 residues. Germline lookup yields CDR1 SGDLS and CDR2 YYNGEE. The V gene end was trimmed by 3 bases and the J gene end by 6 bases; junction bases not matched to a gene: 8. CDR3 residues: CASSETGGALNEQFF. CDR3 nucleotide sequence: TGTGCCAGCAGCGAAACAGGGGGTGCCCTCAATGAGCAGTTCTTC.

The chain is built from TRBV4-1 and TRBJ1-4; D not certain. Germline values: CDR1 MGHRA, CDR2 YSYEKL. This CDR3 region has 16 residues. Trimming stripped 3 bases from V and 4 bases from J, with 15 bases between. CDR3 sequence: CASSHSPLASNEKLFF. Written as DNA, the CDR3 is TGCGCCAGCAGCCACTCCCCCTTGGCTAGTAATGAAAAACTGTTTTTT.

The CDR3 is CAIRPRDSGYTF. DNA for the CDR3: TGTGCCATCAGGCCCCGGGACAGCGGCTACACCTTC. V is TRBV10-3 and J is TRBJ1-2, with 7 bases lining up with TRBD1. Trimming took 6 bases from V and 8 from J; bases not matched to a gene: 6. Germline CDR1 is ENHRY and CDR2 is SYGVKD. The CDR3 consists of 12 residues.

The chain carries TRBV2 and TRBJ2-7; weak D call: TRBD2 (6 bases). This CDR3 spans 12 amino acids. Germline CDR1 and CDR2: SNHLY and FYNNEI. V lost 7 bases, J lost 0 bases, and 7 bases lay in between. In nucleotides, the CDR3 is TGTGCCAGCACAGCGGGCTCCTACGAGCAGTACTTC. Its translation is CASTAGSYEQYF.

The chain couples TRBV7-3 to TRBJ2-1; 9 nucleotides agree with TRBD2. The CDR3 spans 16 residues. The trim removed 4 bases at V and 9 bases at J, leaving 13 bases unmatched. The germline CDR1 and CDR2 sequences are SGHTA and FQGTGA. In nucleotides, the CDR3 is TGTGCCAGCAGCTGGTCCCCACTGGCGGGGGGGCCTGAGCAGTTCTTC. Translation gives CASSWSPLAGGPEQFF.

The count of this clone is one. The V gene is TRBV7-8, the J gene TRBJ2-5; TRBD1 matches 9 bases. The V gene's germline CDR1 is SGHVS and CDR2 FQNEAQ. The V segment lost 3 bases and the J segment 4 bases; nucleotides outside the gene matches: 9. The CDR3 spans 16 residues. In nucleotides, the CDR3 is TGTGCCAGCAGCTTGAGGGGGAACAGGGGGCGAGAGACCCAGTACTTC. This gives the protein CASSLRGNRGRETQYF. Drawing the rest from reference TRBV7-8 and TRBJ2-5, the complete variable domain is GAGVSQSPRYKVAKRGQDVALRCDPISGHVSLFWYQQALGQGPEFLTYFQNEAQLDKSGLPSDRFFAERPEGSVSTLKIQRTQQEDSAVYLCASSLRGNRGRETQYFGPGTRLLVL.

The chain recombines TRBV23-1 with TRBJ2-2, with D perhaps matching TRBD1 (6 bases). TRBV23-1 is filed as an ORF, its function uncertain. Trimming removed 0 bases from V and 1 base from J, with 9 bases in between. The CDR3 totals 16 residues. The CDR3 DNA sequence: TGCGCCAGCAGTCAATCGACGGGACAGAACACCGGGGAGCTGTTTTTT. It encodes CASSQSTGQNTGELFF.

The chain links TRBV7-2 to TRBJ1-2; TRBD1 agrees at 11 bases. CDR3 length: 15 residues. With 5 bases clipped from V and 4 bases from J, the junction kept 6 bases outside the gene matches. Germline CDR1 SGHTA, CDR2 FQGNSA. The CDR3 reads CASSKDRGRRYGYTF. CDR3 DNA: TGTGCCAGCAGCAAGGACAGGGGGCGCCGCTATGGCTACACCTTC.

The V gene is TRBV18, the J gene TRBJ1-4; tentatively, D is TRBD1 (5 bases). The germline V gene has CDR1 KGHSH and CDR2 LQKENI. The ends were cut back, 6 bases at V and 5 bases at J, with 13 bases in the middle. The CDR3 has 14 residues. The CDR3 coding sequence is TGTGCCAGCTCGGGGGGACTTAGGAATGAAAAACTGTTTTTT. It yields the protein CASSGGLRNEKLFF.

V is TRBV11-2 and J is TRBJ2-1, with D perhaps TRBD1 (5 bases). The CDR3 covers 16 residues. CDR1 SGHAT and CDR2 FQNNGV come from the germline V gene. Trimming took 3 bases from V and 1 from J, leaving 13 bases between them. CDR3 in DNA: TGTGCCAGCAGCTTTCTTGCGGACATTTCCTACAATGAGCAGTTCTTC. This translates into CASSFLADISYNEQFF.

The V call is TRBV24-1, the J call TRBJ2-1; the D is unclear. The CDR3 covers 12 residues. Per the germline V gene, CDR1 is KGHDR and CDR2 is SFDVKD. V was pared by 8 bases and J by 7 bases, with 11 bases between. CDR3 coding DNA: TGTGCCACCATCCCCCGGTGGAATGAGCAGTTCTTC. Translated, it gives CATIPRWNEQFF.

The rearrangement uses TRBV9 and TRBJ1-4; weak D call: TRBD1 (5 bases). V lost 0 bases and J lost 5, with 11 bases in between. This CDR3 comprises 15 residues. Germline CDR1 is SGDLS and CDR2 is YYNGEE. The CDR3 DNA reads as TGTGCCAGCAGCGTAGCCGGGAGACAGAATGAAAAACTGTTTTTT. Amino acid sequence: CASSVAGRQNEKLFF.

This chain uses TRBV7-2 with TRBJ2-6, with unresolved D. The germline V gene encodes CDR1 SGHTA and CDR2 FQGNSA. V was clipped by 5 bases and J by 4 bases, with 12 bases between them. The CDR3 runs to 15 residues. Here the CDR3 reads CASSLLPLGANVLTF. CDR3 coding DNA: TGTGCCAGCAGCCTCCTACCCTTGGGGGCCAACGTCCTGACTTTC.

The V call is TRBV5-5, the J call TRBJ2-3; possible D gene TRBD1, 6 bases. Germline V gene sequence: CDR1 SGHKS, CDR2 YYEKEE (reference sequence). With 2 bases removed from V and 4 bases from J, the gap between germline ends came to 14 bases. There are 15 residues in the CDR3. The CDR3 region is CASSLHRVGADTQYF. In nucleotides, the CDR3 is TGTGCCAGCAGCTTACACAGGGTGGGCGCAGATACGCAGTATTTT.

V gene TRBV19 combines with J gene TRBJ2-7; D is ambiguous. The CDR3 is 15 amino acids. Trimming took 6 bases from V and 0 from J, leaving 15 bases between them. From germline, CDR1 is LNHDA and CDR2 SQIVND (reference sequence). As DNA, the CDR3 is TGTGCCAGTAGAACCCAGACGGGTAGCTCCTACGAGCAGTACTTC. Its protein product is CASRTQTGSSYEQYF.

CDR3 nucleotides: TGTGCCAGCAGTTCCCAAGGGGTTTGGGGCTACACCTTC. Its protein product is CASSSQGVWGYTF. The genes are TRBV12-3 or TRBV12-4 and TRBJ1-2; maybe TRBD1 (5 bases). This CDR3 contains 13 residues. Trimming took 4 bases from V and 8 from J, leaving 14 bases between them.

CDR3 in amino acids: CASSKSDRGNNQPQHF. CDR3 coding DNA: TGTGCCAGCAGTAAGTCGGACAGGGGTAACAATCAGCCCCAGCATTTT. The V and J genes are TRBV6-6 and TRBJ1-5; TRBD1 agrees at 9 bases. Germline lookup yields CDR1 MNHNY and CDR2 SVGAGI (reference sequence). The CDR3 extends over 16 amino acids. V trimming: 5 bases; J trimming: 3 bases; junction bases outside the gene matches: 8.

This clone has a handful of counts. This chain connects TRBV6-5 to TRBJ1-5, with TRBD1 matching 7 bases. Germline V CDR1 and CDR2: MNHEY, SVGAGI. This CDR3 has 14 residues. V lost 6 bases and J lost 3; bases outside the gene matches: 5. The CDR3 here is CASSQGVSNQPQHF. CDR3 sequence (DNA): TGTGCCAGCAGCCAGGGGGTTTCCAATCAGCCCCAGCATTTT.

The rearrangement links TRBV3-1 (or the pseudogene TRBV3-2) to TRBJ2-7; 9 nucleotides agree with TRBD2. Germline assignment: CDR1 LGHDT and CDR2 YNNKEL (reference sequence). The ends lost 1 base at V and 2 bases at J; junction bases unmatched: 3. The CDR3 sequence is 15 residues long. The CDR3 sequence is CASSQAWTSAYEQYF. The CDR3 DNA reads TGTGCCAGCAGCCAAGCCTGGACTAGCGCCTACGAGCAGTACTTC.

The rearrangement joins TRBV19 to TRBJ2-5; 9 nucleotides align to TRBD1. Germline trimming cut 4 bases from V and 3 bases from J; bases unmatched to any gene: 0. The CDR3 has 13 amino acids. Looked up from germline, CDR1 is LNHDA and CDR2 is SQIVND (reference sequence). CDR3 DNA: TGTGCCAGTAGTAGGGACAGGGAAGAGACCCAGTACTTC. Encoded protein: CASSRDREETQYF.

This chain's CDR3 is CASSQDKRWTDTQYF. As DNA, the CDR3 is TGCGCCAGCAGCCAAGATAAGCGGTGGACAGATACGCAGTATTTT. V is TRBV4-3 and J is TRBJ2-3, with D perhaps matching TRBD2 (5 bases). Per the germline V gene, CDR1 is LGHNA and CDR2 is YSLEER. The V end lost 0 bases, the J end lost 3 bases, and 10 bases lay between the germline ends. This CDR3 spans 15 amino acids.

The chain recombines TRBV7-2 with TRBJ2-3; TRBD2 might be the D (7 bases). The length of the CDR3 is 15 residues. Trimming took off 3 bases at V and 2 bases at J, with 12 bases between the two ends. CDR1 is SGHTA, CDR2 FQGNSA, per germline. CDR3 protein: CASSLLGGATDTQYF. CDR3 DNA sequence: TGTGCCAGCAGCTTGTTGGGGGGGGCCACAGATACGCAGTATTTT. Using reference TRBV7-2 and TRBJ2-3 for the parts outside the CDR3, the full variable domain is GAGVSQSPSNKVTEKGKDVELRCDPISGHTALYWYRQSLGQGLEFLIYFQGNSAPDKSGLPSDRFSAERTGGSVSTLTIQRTQQEDSAVYLCASSLLGGATDTQYFGPGTRLTVL.

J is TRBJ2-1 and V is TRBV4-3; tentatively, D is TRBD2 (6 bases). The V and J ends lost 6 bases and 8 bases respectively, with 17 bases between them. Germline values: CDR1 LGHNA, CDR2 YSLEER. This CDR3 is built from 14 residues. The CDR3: CASSPQGWGDEQFF. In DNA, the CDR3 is TGCGCCAGCAGTCCTCAAGGTTGGGGGGATGAGCAGTTCTTC.

CDR3 DNA: TGTGCCAGCAGCCGCAGGGGAAACTATGGCTACACCTTC. Translating gives CASSRRGNYGYTF. The rearrangement links TRBV6-6 to TRBJ1-2; D may be TRBD1 (6 bases). This CDR3 spans 13 amino acids. The V gene's germline CDR1 is MNHNY and CDR2 SVGAGI (reference sequence). The germline V and J ends were trimmed by 6 bases and 2 bases, with 10 bases remaining between them.

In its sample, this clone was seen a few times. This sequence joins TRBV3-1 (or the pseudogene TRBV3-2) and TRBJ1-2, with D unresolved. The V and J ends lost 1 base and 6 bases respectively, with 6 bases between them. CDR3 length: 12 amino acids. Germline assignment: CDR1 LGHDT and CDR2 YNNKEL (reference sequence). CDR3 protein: CASSQGRNGYTF. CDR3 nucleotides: TGTGCCAGCAGCCAAGGGAGAAATGGCTACACCTTC.

DNA for the CDR3: TGTGCCACCAGCAAAGACAGGTCCCAAGAGACCCAGTACTTC. It specifies CATSKDRSQETQYF. The chain combines TRBV15 with TRBJ2-5; maybe TRBD1 (6 bases). The V gene lost 4 bases and the J gene lost 1 base, with 10 bases spanning the gap. Germline-derived CDR1 and CDR2 are LNHNV and YYDKDF (reference sequence). The CDR3 sequence is 14 residues long.

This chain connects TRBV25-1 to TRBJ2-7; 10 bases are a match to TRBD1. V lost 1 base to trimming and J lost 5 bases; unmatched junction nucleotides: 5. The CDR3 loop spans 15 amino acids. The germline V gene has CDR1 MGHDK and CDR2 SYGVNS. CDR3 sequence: CASSEFGTGANEQYF. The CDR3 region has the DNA TGTGCCAGCAGTGAATTCGGGACAGGGGCTAACGAGCAGTACTTC.

CDR3 protein: CASRIYLQAAYEQYF. The CDR3 region has the DNA TGTGCCAGCAGGATTTATCTACAGGCCGCCTACGAGCAGTACTTC. This chain uses TRBV28 with TRBJ2-7; D may be TRBD1 (5 bases). The CDR3 is made up of 15 amino acids. V was shortened by 6 bases and J by 2 bases, with 17 bases between the two germline ends. Per the germline V gene, CDR1 is MDHEN and CDR2 is SYDVKM.